The 15 T cell receptor beta chains in this list originate from one sample, sequenced in a study of shared T cell receptors in the human thymus. The data were produced by immunoSEQ multiplex PCR, yet TCRdb's version contains in-frame clones alone and is incomplete. The sample records 500,000 to 850,000 clones, around 87% being singletons. The same specimen was also included in a second study, on human thymus T cells.

Sequencing used thymocytes. The source is a boy younger than two with a congenital heart defect.

The chain uses TRBV11-2 and TRBJ1-2, with D unclear. V gave up 4 bases and J gave up 4 bases, with 19 bases separating them. CDR1 is SGHAT and CDR2 is FQNNGV in the germline V gene. CDR3 length: 16 amino acids. CDR3 coding DNA: TGTGCCAGCAGCTACCTCGCCCTTAGCGGCATCTATGGCTACACCTTC. This translates into CASSYLALSGIYGYTF.

V usage is TRBV6-5 and J usage is TRBJ1-2; weak D call: TRBD1 (5 bases). The V end was cut by 5 bases, the J end by 0 bases, with 13 bases between. Germline V gene sequence: CDR1 MNHEY, CDR2 SVGAGI. The length of the CDR3 is 15 residues. DNA for the CDR3: TGTGCCAGCAGTGGGGACGGGGGATCTAACTATGGCTACACCTTC. Amino acid sequence: CASSGDGGSNYGYTF.

The chain joins TRBV5-1 to TRBJ1-2, with 7 positions matching TRBD1. The CDR3 sequence is 13 residues long. Germline CDR1 is SGHRS and CDR2 is YFSETQ. The trim removed 6 bases at V and 2 bases at J, leaving 4 bases unmatched. The CDR3 here is CASTPTGNYGYTF. The CDR3 coding sequence is TGCGCCAGCACCCCGACAGGGAACTATGGCTACACCTTC.

The chain uses TRBV2 and TRBJ2-7; 9 nucleotides line up with TRBD1. Trimming removed 5 bases from V and 2 bases from J; junction bases left unmatched: 4. The germline gives CDR1 SNHLY, CDR2 FYNNEI. There are 14 residues in the CDR3. CDR3 sequence: CASSTRQGAYEQYF. The CDR3 DNA follows: TGTGCCAGCAGTACGAGACAGGGGGCCTACGAGCAGTACTTC.

The chain links TRBV18 to TRBJ2-1; 11 bases align to TRBD2. The CDR3 consists of 15 residues. Germline assignment: CDR1 KGHSH and CDR2 LQKENI. V dropped 6 bases and J dropped 0; count of bases not matched to a gene: 1. CDR3: CASSTSGSSYNEQFF. Here the CDR3 DNA reads TGTGCCAGCTCCACTAGCGGGAGCTCCTACAATGAGCAGTTCTTC. Together with reference TRBV18 and TRBJ2-1, the CDR3 gives the full variable domain: NAGVMQNPRHLVRRRGQEARLRCSPMKGHSHVYWYRQLPEEGLKFMVYLQKENIIDESGMPKERFSAEFPKEGPSILRIQQVVRGDSAAYFCASSTSGSSYNEQFFGPGTRLTVL.

J is TRBJ1-2 and V is TRBV5-1; 12 bases match TRBD1. CDR3 length: 14 residues. V was pared by 4 bases and J by 6 bases, with 4 bases of the junction left unmatched. Germline V CDR1 and CDR2: SGHRS, YFSETQ. This CDR3 reads CASSLGQGADGYTF. The CDR3, as DNA: TGCGCCAGCAGCCTGGGACAGGGGGCTGATGGCTACACCTTC.

Concerning this clone itself: Other DNA sequences of this sample code for an identical CDR3. J is TRBJ1-2 and V is TRBV5-1; a possible D gene is TRBD1 (5 bases). This CDR3 comprises 12 residues. The germline V gene encodes CDR1 SGHRS and CDR2 YFSETQ. Trimming took off 8 bases at V and 1 base at J, with 9 bases between the two ends. In DNA form, the CDR3 reads TGCGCCAGTCGGGGGGGTAACTATGGCTACACCTTC. The encoded protein is CASRGGNYGYTF.

This chain connects TRBV6-6 to TRBJ2-1; 7 positions agree with TRBD1. Germline CDR1 MNHNY, CDR2 SVGAGI (reference sequence). This CDR3 spans 14 amino acids. With V trimmed by 6 bases and J by 8 bases, 10 bases remained unmatched. CDR3 sequence reads: CASSPRDSNDEQFF. The CDR3 coding sequence is TGTGCCAGCAGCCCCCGGGACAGTAACGATGAGCAGTTCTTC.

V gene TRBV4-3 combines with J gene TRBJ2-7; 12 nucleotides match TRBD1. Germline CDR1 LGHNA, CDR2 YSLEER. V was clipped by 4 bases and J by 7 bases; unmatched bases: 5. The CDR3 contains 14 residues. Written as DNA, the CDR3 is TGCGCCAGCAGCCTACGGGACAGGGGGCGAGAGCAGTACTTC. It translates to CASSLRDRGREQYF.

This sequence joins TRBV7-2 and TRBJ1-4, with TRBD1 identical over 8 bases. The CDR3 extends over 16 amino acids. The V gene end was trimmed by 2 bases and the J gene end by 8 bases; junction bases not matched to a gene: 10. CDR1 is SGHTA, CDR2 FQGNSA, per germline. This CDR3 reads CASSLWEQGAWEKLFF. Here the CDR3 DNA reads TGTGCCAGCAGCTTATGGGAGCAGGGGGCTTGGGAAAAACTGTTTTTT.

The chain combines TRBV14 with TRBJ2-1; 7 nucleotides match TRBD2. Germline V gives CDR1 SGHDN, CDR2 FVKESK. The V segment lost 0 bases and the J segment 5 bases; nucleotides outside the gene matches: 7. This CDR3 has 16 residues. The CDR3 is CASSQETPGGDNEQFF. The CDR3 bases are TGTGCCAGCAGCCAAGAAACCCCTGGGGGGGACAATGAGCAGTTCTTC.

The rearrangement joins TRBV30 to TRBJ2-1, with D possibly TRBD2 on 5 matching bases. CDR3 size: 13 residues. Germline CDR1 reads GTSNPN; CDR2 reads SVGIG (reference sequence). V gave up 0 bases and J gave up 4 bases, with 7 bases separating them. The CDR3 is CAWSVLVYNEQFF. The CDR3 region has the DNA TGTGCCTGGAGTGTACTAGTGTACAATGAGCAGTTCTTC.

The V call is TRBV7-8, the J call TRBJ2-3, with 7 nucleotides matching TRBD2. J lost 2 bases, V lost 0 bases, and 8 bases had no gene match. The CDR3 loop spans 17 amino acids. Looked up from germline, CDR1 is SGHVS and CDR2 is FQNEAQ. The CDR3 DNA reads as TGTGCCAGCAGCTTAGCCCCCCCGCGGGGGAACACAGATACGCAGTATTTT. Translation gives CASSLAPPRGNTDTQYF.

This clone was counted between two and nine times. The gene calls are TRBV4-3 and TRBJ1-6; D call uncertain. The CDR3 loop spans 15 amino acids. Germline values: CDR1 LGHNA, CDR2 YSLEER. V was shortened by 1 base and J by 9 bases, with 13 bases between the two germline ends. The CDR3 protein is CASSQVPPRGSPLHF. Here the CDR3 DNA reads TGCGCCAGCAGCCAAGTCCCCCCGCGGGGTTCACCCCTCCACTTT.

This clone occurred a few times. The chain recombines TRBV7-9 with TRBJ1-1; D perhaps matches TRBD1 (5 bases). The CDR3 covers 15 residues. V lost 5 bases and J lost 3, with 16 bases in between. Germline assignment: CDR1 SEHNR and CDR2 FQNEAQ (reference sequence). CDR3 DNA sequence: TGTGCCAGCAGCCAACTGACAGTATTTCACACTGAAGCTTTCTTT. Protein product: CASSQLTVFHTEAFF.